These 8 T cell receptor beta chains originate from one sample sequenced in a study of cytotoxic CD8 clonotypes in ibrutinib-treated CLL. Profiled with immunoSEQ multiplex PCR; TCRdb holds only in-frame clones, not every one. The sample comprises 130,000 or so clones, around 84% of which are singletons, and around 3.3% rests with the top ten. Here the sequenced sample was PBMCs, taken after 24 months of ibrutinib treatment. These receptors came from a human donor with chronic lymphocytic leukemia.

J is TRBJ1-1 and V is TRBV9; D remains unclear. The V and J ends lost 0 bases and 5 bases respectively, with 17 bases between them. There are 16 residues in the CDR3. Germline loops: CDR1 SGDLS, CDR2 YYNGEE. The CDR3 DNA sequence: TGTGCCAGCAGCGTAGCTTCGGGAGGGCCGGGAACTGAAGCTTTCTTT. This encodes CASSVASGGPGTEAFF. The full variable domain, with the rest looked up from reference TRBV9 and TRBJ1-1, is DSGVTQTPKHLITATGQRVTLRCSPRSGDLSVYWYQQSLDQGLQFLIQYYNGEERAKGNILERFSAQQFPDLHSELNLSSLELGDSALYFCASSVASGGPGTEAFFGQGTRLTVV.

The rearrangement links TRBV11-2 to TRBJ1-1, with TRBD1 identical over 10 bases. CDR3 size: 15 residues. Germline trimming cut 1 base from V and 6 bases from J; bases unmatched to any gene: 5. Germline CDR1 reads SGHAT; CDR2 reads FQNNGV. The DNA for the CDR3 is TGTGCCAGCAGCTTAGTCCGCGGGACAGGGGCTGAAGCTTTCTTT. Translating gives CASSLVRGTGAEAFF.

The CDR3 here is CASSLSPNQETQYF. CDR3 DNA sequence: TGTGCCAGCAGTCTCTCGCCGAATCAAGAGACCCAGTACTTC. The V call is TRBV2, the J call TRBJ2-5; no reliable D call. The CDR3 covers 14 residues. Deletions cut 5 bases from V and 2 bases from J, with 12 bases between. CDR1 and CDR2 from the germline V gene are SNHLY and FYNNEI.

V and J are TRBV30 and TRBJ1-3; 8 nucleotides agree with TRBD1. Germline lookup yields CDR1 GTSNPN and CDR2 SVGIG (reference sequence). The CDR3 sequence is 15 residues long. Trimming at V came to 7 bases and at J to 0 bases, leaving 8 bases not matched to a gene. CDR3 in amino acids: CAYGTGHSSGNTIYF. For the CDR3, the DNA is TGTGCCTACGGGACAGGACATAGCTCTGGAAACACCATATATTTT.

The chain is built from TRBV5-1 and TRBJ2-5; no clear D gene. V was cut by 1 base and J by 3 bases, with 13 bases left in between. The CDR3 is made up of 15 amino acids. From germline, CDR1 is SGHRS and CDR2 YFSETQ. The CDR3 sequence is CASSLLSPPEETQYF. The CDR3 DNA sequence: TGCGCCAGCAGCTTGCTATCCCCTCCTGAAGAGACCCAGTACTTC.

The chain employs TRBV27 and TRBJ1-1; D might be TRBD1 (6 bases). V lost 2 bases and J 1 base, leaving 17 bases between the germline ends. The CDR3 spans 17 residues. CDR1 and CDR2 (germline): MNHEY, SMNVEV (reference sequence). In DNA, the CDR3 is TGTGCCAGCAGTTTAAATTGGGTTCGGGGGCAGAACACTGAAGCTTTCTTT. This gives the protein CASSLNWVRGQNTEAFF.

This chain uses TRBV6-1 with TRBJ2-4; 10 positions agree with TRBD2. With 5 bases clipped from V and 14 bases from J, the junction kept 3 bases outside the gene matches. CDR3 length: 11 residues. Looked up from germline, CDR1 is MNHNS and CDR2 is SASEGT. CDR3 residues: CASSYGTSEYF. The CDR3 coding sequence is TGTGCCAGCAGTTACGGGACTAGCGAGTACTTC.

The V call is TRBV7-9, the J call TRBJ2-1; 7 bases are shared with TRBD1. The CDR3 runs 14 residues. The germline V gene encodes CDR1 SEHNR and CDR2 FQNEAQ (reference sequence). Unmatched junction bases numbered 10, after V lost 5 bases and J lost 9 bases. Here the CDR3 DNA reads TGTGCCAGCAGCGTGCGACAGGGATTTGCTGAGCAGTTCTTC. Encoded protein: CASSVRQGFAEQFF.